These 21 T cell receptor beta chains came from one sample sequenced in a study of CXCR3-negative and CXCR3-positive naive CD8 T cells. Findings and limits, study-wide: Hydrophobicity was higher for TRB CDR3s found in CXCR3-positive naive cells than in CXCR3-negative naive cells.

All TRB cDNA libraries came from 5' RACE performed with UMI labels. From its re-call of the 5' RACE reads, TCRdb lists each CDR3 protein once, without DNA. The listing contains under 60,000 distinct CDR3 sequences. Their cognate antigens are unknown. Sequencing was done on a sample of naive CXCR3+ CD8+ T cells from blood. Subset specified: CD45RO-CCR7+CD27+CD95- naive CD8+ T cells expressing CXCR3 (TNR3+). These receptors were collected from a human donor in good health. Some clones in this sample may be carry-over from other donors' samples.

The CDR3 reads CSVTGATSGNTIYF. The rearrangement links TRBV29-1 to TRBJ1-3; TCRdb names TRBD1, which stays unverified in the absence of DNA. CDR1 and CDR2 from the germline V gene are SQVTM and ANQGSEA. The CDR3 is made up of 14 amino acids.

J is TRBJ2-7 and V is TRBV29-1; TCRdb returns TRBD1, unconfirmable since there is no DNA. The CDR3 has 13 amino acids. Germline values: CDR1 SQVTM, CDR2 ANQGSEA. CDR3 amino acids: CSVAVTDPYEQYF.

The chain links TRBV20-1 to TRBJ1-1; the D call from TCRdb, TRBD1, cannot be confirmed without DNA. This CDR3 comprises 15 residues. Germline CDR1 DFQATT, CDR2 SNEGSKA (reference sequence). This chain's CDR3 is CSASLPDRENTEAFF.

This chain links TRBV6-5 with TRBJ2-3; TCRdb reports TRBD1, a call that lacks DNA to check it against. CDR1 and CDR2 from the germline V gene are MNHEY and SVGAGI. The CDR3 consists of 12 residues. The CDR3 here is CASSYSTTPQYF.

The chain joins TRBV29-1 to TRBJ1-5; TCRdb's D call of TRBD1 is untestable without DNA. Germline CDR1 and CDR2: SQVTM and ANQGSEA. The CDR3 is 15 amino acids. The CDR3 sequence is CSVAGTDYSNQPQHF.

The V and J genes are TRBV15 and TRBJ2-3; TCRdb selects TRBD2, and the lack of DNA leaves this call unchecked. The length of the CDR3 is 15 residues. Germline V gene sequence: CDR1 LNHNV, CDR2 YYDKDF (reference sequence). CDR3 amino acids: CATHAGTTATDTQYF.

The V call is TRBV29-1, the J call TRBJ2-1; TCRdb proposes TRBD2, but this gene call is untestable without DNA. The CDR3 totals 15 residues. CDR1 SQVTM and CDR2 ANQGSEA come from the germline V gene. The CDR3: CSVPRPSGRAVGQFF.

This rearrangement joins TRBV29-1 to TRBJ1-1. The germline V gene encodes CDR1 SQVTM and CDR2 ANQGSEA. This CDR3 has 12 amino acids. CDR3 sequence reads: CSVKDSYTEAFF.

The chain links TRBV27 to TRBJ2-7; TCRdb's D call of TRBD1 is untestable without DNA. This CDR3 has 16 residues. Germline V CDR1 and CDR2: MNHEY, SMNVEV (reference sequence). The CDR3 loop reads CASSFLQGPPSYEQYF.

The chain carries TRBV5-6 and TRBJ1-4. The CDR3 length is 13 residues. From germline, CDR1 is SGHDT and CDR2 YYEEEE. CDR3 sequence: CASRSGLSEKLFF.

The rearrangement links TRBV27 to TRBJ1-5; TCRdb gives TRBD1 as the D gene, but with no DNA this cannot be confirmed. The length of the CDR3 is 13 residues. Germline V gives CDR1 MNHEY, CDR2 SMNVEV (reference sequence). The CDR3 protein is CASSLQGYQPQHF.

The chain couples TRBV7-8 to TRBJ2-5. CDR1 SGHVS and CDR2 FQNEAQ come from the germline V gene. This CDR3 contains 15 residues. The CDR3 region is CASTWTGPIQETQYF.

This CDR3 reads CAIMRGQGEDTQYF. The chain joins TRBV10-3 to TRBJ2-3; TCRdb designates TRBD1, a call that cannot be tested without DNA. The germline V gene encodes CDR1 ENHRY and CDR2 SYGVKD. The CDR3 length is 14 residues.

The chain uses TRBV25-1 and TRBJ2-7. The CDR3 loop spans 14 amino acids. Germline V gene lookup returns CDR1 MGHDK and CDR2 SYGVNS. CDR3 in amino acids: CASRLDRNPYEQYF.

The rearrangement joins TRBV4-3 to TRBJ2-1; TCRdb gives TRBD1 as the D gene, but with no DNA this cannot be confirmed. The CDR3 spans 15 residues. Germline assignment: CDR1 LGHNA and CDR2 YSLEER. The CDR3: CAPMVPGRGDNEQFF.

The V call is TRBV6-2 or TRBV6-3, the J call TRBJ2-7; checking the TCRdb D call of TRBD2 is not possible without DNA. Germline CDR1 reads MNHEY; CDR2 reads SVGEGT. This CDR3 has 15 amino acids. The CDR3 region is CASRTLAGGSYEQYF.

The CDR3 sequence is CASIGGVARAFF. The V and J genes are TRBV12-3 or TRBV12-4 and TRBJ1-1; lacking DNA, the TRBD1 call made by TCRdb goes unchecked. CDR3 length: 12 residues.

CDR3 in amino acids: CSVPGGKVRDYGYTF. The chain links TRBV29-1 to TRBJ1-2; TCRdb names TRBD1, which stays unverified in the absence of DNA. Germline V gives CDR1 SQVTM, CDR2 ANQGSEA. The CDR3 is 15 residues long.

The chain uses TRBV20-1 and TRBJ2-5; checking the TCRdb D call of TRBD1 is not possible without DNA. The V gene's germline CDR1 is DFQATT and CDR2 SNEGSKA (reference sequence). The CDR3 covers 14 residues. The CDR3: CSARPGHGEGTQYF.

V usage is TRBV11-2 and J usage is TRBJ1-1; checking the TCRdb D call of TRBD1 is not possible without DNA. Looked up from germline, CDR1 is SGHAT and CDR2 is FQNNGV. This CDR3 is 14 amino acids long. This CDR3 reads CASSLGSTGAEAFF.

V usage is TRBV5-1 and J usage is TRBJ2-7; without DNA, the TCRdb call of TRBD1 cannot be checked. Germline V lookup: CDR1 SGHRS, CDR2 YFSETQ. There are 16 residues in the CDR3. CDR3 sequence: CASSLDGAYSTYEQCF.